Listed below are T cell receptor beta chains from one sample, sequenced in a study of T cells in Graves' hyperthyroidism and ophthalmopathy. TCRdb called the multiplex PCR reads again in MiXCR, with one record for every CDR3 protein. The sample carries about 24,000 distinct CDR3 sequences, roughly 49% recorded once. Source material: blood. The receptors stem from a woman aged 40 to 55 with Graves' hyperthyroidism that later progressed to Graves' ophthalmopathy. The CDR3 runs from the conserved cysteine through the conserved F or W. A D gene is named only where the DNA matches it firmly. Not every row has a clone size; where given, it reads once, few, many or a size class.

-	-	TRBV29-1	TRBJ2-5	CSVVGHQETQYF	TGCAGCGTTGTGGGACACCAAGAGACCCAGTACTTC
-	many	TRBV11-2	TRBJ2-7	CASSLDQDSLYEQYF	TGTGCCAGCAGCTTAGATCAGGACAGCCTCTACGAGCAGTACTTC
TRBD2	few	TRBV5-1	TRBJ2-2	CASSFRGGSAGELFF	TGCGCCAGCAGCTTCCGGGGCGGGAGTGCCGGGGAGCTGTTTTTT
-	-	TRBV20-1	TRBJ1-3	CSATSGVGNTIYF	TGCAGTGCTACGTCGGGGGTGGGAAACACCATATATTTT
TRBD2	many	TRBV15	TRBJ2-3	CATSNPGLAGRSDTQYF	TGTGCCACCAGCAACCCGGGACTAGCGGGAAGGTCAGATACGCAGTATTTT
TRBD2	few	TRBV18	TRBJ2-1	CASSPQRTSGRGEQFF	TGTGCCAGCTCACCACAAAGGACTAGCGGGAGAGGTGAGCAGTTCTTC
TRBD1	-	TRBV2	TRBJ2-3	CASQEWDSSTDTQYF	TGTGCCAGCCAAGAATGGGACAGTAGCACAGATACGCAGTATTTT
-	-	TRBV29-1	TRBJ2-7	CSVRGPGTSSEQYF	TGCAGCGTGAGGGGACCCGGGACTTCTTCCGAGCAGTACTTC
-	-	TRBV29-1	TRBJ2-3	CSVEVQARTITDTQYF	TGCAGCGTTGAAGTTCAGGCACGGACTATCACAGATACGCAGTATTTT
TRBD2	many	TRBV5-1	TRBJ2-2	CASSYGLDGAGELFF	TGCGCCAGCAGCTACGGACTAGATGGGGCCGGGGAGCTGTTTTTT
-	-	TRBV5-1	TRBJ2-3	CASSYRVSDTQYF	TGCGCCAGCAGCTACAGGGTCTCAGATACGCAGTATTTT
-	many	TRBV11-1	TRBJ1-6	CASSFTGSNSPLHF	TGTGCCAGCAGCTTTACAGGTTCCAATTCACCCCTCCACTTT
TRBD1	many	TRBV28	TRBJ1-1	CASHAGTGRAFF	TGTGCCAGCCATGCGGGGACAGGGCGAGCTTTCTTT